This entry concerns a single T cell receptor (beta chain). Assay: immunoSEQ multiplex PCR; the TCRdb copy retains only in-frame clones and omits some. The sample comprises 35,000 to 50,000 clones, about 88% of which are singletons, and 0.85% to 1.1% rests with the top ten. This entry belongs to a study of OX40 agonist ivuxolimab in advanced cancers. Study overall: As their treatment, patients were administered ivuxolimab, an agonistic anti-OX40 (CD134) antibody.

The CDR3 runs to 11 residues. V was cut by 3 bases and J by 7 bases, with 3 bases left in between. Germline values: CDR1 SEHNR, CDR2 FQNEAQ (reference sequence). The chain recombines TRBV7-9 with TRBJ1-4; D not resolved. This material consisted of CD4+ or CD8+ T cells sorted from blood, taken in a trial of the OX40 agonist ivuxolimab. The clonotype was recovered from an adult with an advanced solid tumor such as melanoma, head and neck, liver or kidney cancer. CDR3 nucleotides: TGTGCCAGCAGCTTGAGTGAAAAACTGTTTTTT. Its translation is CASSLSEKLFF.